This T cell receptor (beta chain) was retrieved from a study of OX40 agonist ivuxolimab in advanced cancers. About the research overall: Six ivuxolimab dose levels, 0.01 to 10 mg/kg, were given intravenously every 2 weeks. Enrolled patients in dose escalation had cancers that were hepatocellular carcinoma, melanoma, renal cell or head and neck cancer. Antecedent anti-PD-1, anti-PD-L1 or anti-CTLA-4 therapy was permissible, with approximately 44% having received some.

TCRdb's copy holds only in-frame clones and misses some; the assay was immunoSEQ multiplex PCR. The sample holds over 65,000 clones, roughly 90% seen once. As for this clone: Antigen specificity is unknown.

This CDR3 spans 16 amino acids. The ends were cut back, 4 bases at V and 4 bases at J, with 17 bases in the middle. Germline V gene lookup returns CDR1 SGHTA and CDR2 FQGNSA. Study findings and constraints: The 0.1-3.0 mg/kg partial responders had among the lowest clonal expansion.

This TCR was sampled from an adult with an advanced solid tumor such as melanoma, head and neck, liver or kidney cancer. The V and J genes are TRBV7-2 and TRBJ1-3, with D tentatively TRBD1 (5 bases). Sample: CD4+ or CD8+ T cells sorted from blood, taken in a trial of the OX40 agonist ivuxolimab. CDR3 residues: CASSSRGGVNGNTIYF. The DNA for the CDR3 is TGTGCCAGCAGCTCTAGGGGCGGGGTCAACGGAAACACCATATATTTT.